Given below is one TCR beta chain in context. Antigen unknown. This CDR3 has 15 residues. This sample is part of a study of blood T cells in healthy people across ages. The study's findings and limits: TCR beta diversity per million T cells fell roughly linearly with age. Both naive CD4+ cell counts and diversity were greater in long-lived donors than in aged donors.

A second about 7 to 12 cycle PCR used barcoded and J-beta primers. TCRdb re-analysed the 5' RACE reads in MiXCR, keeping a single row per CDR3 protein. The table shows around 1,500,000 distinct CDR3 sequences, with around 39% occurring only once. What was sequenced was blood. V usage is TRBV21-1 and J usage is TRBJ1-5; the D call in the table, TRBD1, was not verified against the DNA. TRBV21-1 is annotated as a pseudogene. The TCR comes from a woman under 30 in good health. Here the CDR3 reads CASSSRAFSNQPQHF. In DNA, the CDR3 is TGTGCCAGCAGCTCCCGGGCCTTTAGCAATCAGCCCCAGCATTTT.